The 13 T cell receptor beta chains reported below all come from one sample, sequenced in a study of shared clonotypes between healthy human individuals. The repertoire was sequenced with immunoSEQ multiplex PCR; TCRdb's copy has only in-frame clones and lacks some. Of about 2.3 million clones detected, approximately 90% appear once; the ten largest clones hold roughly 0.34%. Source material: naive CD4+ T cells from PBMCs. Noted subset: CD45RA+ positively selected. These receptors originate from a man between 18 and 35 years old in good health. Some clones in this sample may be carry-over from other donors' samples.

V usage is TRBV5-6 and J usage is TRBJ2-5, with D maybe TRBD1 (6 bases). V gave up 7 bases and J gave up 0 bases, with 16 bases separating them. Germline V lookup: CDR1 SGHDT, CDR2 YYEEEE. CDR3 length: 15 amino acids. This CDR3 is CASLDRLRYQETQYF. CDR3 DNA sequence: TGTGCCAGCCTTGACAGGCTCCGGTACCAAGAGACCCAGTACTTC.

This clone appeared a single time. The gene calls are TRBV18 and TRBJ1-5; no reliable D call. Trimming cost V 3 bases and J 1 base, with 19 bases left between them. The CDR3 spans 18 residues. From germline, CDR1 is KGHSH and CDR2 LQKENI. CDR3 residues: CASSPVFLLQGSNQPQHF. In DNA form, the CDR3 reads TGTGCCAGCTCACCGGTGTTCCTCCTCCAAGGCAGCAATCAGCCCCAGCATTTT.

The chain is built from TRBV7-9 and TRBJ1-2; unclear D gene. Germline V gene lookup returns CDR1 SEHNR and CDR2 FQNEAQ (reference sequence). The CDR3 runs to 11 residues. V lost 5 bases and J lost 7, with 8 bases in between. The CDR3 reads CASSAVFGYTF. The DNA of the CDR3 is TGTGCCAGCAGCGCGGTCTTTGGCTACACCTTC. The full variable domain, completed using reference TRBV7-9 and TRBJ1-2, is DTGVSQNPRHKITKRGQNVTFRCDPISEHNRLYWYRQTLGQGPEFLTYFQNEAQLEKSRLLSDRFSAERPKGSFSTLEIQRTEQGDSAMYLCASSAVFGYTFGSGTRLTVV.

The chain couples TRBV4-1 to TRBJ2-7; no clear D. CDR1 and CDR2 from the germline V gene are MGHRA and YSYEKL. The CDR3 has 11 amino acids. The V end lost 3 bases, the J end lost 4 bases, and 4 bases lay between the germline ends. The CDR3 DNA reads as TGCGCCAGCAGCCACCAATACGAGCAGTACTTC. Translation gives CASSHQYEQYF.

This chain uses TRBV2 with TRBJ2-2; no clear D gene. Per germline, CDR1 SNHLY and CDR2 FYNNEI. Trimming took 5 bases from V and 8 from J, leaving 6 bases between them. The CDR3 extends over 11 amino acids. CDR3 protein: CASSYVGELFF. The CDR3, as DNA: TGTGCCAGCAGTTACGTAGGGGAGCTGTTTTTT.

The CDR3 is CASSGGTGELFF. CDR3 nucleotide sequence: TGTGCCAGCAGTGGGGGTACCGGGGAGCTGTTTTTT. The chain is built from TRBV2 and TRBJ2-2; D remains unclear. Germline V gene lookup returns CDR1 SNHLY and CDR2 FYNNEI. The V and J ends lost 4 bases and 5 bases respectively, with 5 bases between them. The CDR3 is 12 amino acids.

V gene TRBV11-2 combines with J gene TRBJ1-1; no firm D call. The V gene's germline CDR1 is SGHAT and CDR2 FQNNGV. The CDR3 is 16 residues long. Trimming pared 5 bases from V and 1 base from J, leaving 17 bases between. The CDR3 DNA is TGTGCCAGCAGCCCCGGCCCGGGGATCGGGAACACTGAAGCTTTCTTT. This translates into CASSPGPGIGNTEAFF.

The DNA of the CDR3 is TGTGCCAGCAGCTTGGGGCCCAATAGCAATCAGCCCCAGCATTTT. This codes for CASSLGPNSNQPQHF. The V call is TRBV5-5, the J call TRBJ1-5; D uncertain. V was trimmed by 0 bases and J by 0 bases, leaving 7 bases between them. CDR1 is SGHKS, CDR2 YYEKEE, per germline (reference sequence). The CDR3 is 15 residues long.

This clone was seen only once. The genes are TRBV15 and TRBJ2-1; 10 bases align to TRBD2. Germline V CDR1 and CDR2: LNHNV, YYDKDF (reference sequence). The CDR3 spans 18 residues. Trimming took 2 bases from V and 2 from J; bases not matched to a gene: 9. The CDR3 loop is CATSRLPRTSGAYNEQFF. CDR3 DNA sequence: TGTGCCACCAGCAGACTTCCTCGGACTAGCGGTGCCTACAATGAGCAGTTCTTC. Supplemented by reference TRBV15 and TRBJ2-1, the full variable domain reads DAMVIQNPRYQVTQFGKPVTLSCSQTLNHNVMYWYQQKSSQAPKLLFHYYDKDFNNEADTPDNFQSRRPNTSFCFLDIRSPGLGDTAMYLCATSRLPRTSGAYNEQFFGPGTRLTVL.

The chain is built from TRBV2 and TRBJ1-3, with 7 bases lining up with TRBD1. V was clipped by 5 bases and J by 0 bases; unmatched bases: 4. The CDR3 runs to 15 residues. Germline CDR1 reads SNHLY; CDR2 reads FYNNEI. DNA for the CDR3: TGTGCCAGCAGTCGGGACAGTTCCTCTGGAAACACCATATATTTT. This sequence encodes CASSRDSSSGNTIYF. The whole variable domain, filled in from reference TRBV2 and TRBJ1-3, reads EPEVTQTPSHQVTQMGQEVILRCVPISNHLYFYWYRQILGQKVEFLVSFYNNEISEKSEIFDDQFSVERPDGSNFTLKIRSTKLEDSAMYFCASSRDSSSGNTIYFGEGSWLTVV.

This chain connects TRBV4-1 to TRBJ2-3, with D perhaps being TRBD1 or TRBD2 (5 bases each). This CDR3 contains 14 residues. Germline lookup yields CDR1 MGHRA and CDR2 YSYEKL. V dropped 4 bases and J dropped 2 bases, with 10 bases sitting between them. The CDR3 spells CASSPGTPTDTQYF. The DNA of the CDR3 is TGCGCCAGCAGCCCTGGGACCCCCACAGATACGCAGTATTTT.

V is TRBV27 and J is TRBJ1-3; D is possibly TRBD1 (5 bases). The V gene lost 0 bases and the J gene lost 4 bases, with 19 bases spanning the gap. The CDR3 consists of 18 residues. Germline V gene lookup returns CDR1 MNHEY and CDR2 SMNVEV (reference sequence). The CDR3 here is CASSLSSPWRGGGNTIYF. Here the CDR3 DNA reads TGTGCCAGCAGTTTATCATCCCCTTGGCGGGGCGGGGGAAACACCATATATTTT.

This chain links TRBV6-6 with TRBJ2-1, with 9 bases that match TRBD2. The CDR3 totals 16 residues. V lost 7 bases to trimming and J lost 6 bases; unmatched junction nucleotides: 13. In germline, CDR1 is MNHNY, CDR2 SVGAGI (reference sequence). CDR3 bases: TGTGCCAGCAATATAGGGCGGGAGGGCCGTCTCAATGAGCAGTTCTTC. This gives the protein CASNIGREGRLNEQFF.